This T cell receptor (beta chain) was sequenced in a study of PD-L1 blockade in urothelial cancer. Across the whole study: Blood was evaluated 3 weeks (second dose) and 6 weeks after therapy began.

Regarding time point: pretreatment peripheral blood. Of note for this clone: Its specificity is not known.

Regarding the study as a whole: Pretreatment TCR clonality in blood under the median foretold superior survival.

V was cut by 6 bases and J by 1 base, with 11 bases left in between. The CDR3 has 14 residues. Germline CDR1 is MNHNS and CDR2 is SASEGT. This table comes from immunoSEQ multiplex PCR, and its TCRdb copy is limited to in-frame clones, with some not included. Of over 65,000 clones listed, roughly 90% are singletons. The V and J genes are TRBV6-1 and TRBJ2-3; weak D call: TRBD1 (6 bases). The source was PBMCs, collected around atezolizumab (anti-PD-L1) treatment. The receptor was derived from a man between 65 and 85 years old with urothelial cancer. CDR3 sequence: CASSLSGGTDTQYF. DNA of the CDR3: TGTGCCAGCAGCCTCTCAGGGGGCACAGATACGCAGTATTTT.